This TCR beta chain was identified in a study of blood T cell repertoires in COVID-19 (dated by TCRdb to 2019 to 2021). In terms of the full investigation: Collaborator samples came from the United States, Italy and Spain and covered acute and convalescent phases of COVID-19. Where HLA class I and class II types were available, the types were taken from metadata supplied by the sample provider, not from assay-based typing. Deeply sampled blood TCRbeta repertoires from subjects exposed to, actively infected with, or recovered from COVID-19 were included in the dataset. Sample metadata almost always included a de-identified subject ID, COVID-19 status, age in years and sex. The samples were drawn from two sources: the first 160 participants of the ongoing ImmuneRACE study, and approximately 1,300 subjects contributed by 6 global collaborators. The repertoires were released in a freely available public database meant as a resource for research on the immune response to SARS-CoV-2. The prospective study material was composed of cDNA or gDNA derived from T cells, B-cell-depleted T cells, or PBMCs. The paper as a whole reports these results and caveats: The amount of clinical and demographic metadata varied by source and participant and was provided uncurated.

Germline trimming: 2 bases from V, 7 bases from J; junction bases outside gene matches: 3. CDR1 and CDR2 are drawn from the germline V gene: KGHSH, LQKENI. Measured from the cysteine to the phenylalanine, the CDR3 is 14 residues long. This entry keeps only the CDR3 DNA: 42 bases, framed from base 1. The immunoSEQ Assay, a bias-controlled multiplex PCR, was used to amplify TCRbeta CDR3 regions from genomic DNA. The authors processed their data as follows. The number of nucleated cells in each sample was estimated by amplification of reference gene primers within the assay. Sequence reads were collapsed and filtered to measure the absolute abundance of every unique TCRbeta CDR3 rearrangement. For each sample, productive Simpson clonality was calculated as the square root of Simpson's diversity index over productive rearrangements. TCRdb obtained this table from immuneACCESS and retained in-frame rearrangements with V and J assigned. These tables miss some clones; where compared with another copy, unresolved V genes account for less than half of the shortfall, and the remainder is unexplained. V and J calls and clone size follow that table, whereas D and trimming were derived from the DNA. For this sample the table gives hundreds of thousands of clones, of which around 84% were detected only once. The ten largest account for under 2% of the sample.

Participants in the prospective study were aged about 18 to 100 years, lived in more than 20 United States geographic areas, and enrolled through a virtual design. In the prospective study, participants were assigned to cohorts based on the clinical history participants reported in a screening survey and a study questionnaire. Recovered participants in ImmuneRACE Cohort 3 were defined as having two consecutive negative NP/OP PCR tests, clearance from a healthcare professional, or resolution of symptoms. In the prospective study, whole blood, serum and a nasopharyngeal or oropharyngeal swab were collected from each participant by mobile phlebotomists. Additional blood draws and questionnaires over a 2-month period could optionally be provided by prospective study participants. Prospective study blood samples were shipped either frozen or at room temperature before DNA extraction. A remark on this clone: Its recognized antigen is unknown. The sample holds no much larger clone one base away, and base qualities are not on file.

The TCR sequence derives from a woman between 45 and 60 years old who had recovered from COVID-19. The V and J segments used are TRBV18 and TRBJ2-3, and TRBD2 aligns with 10 junction nucleotides. Sample: PBMCs or T cells enriched from blood (not recorded which). The DNA is as follows: TGTGCCAGCTCACCAAGCGGGAGGGGAAATACGCAGTATTTT. Its product reads: CASSPSGRGNTQYF.